The following is a T cell receptor beta chain sequence with its context. Authors' methods: From reference gene primer amplification, estimates of nucleated cell counts were derived. Method: immunoSEQ multiplex PCR; TCRdb's copy keeps in-frame clones and lacks some. For V, J and clone size, that table is used; D and trimming come from the DNA. The sample lists around 400,000 clones, under 85% occurring once. This specimen comes from a study of blood T cell repertoires in COVID-19. Study-wide context: The United States, Italy and Spain provided the acute and convalescent COVID-19 samples. In each case, the material was cDNA or gDNA derived from T cells, B-cell-depleted T cells, or PBMCs.

Trimming removed 0 bases at V and 5 bases at J, with 7 bases between. This CDR3 is 13 amino acids long. Germline V gene lookup returns CDR1 LNHNV and CDR2 YYDKDF (reference sequence). Material for sequencing was PBMCs or T cells enriched from blood (not recorded which). The sequence derives from a woman aged 45 to 65 who had recovered from COVID-19. The rearrangement uses TRBV15 and TRBJ2-5, with unresolved D. The CDR3 loop is CATSRDTVETQYF. The CDR3 DNA is TGTGCCACCAGCAGAGATACGGTGGAGACCCAGTACTTC.